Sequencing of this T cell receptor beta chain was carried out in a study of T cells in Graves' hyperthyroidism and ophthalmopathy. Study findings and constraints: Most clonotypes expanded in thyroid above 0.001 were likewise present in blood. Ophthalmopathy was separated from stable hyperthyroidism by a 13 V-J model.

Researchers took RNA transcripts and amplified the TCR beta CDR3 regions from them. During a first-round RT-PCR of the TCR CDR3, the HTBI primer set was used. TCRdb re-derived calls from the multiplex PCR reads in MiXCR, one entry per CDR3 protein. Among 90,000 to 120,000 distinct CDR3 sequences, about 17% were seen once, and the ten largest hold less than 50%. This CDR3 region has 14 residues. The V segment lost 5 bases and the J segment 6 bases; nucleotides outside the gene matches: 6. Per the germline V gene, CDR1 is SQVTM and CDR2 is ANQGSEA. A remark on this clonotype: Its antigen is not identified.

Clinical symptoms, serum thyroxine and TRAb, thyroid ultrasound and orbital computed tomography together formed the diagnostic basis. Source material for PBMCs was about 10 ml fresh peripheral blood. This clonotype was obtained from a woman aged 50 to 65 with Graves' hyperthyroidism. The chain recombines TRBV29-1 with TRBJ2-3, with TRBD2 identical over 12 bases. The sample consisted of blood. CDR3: CSVPSSGRADTQYF. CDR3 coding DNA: TGCAGCGTTCCTTCTAGCGGGAGGGCCGATACGCAGTATTTT.